The TCR beta chain described here comes from a study of blood T cell repertoires in COVID-19. Study as a whole: The United States, Italy and Spain provided the acute and convalescent COVID-19 samples. T cells, B-cell-depleted T cells, or PBMCs provided the cDNA or gDNA that served as material.

Seattle-derived patients entered the study during active infection and were followed longitudinally. In the authors' methods: Amplified reference gene primers provided the basis for estimating nucleated cell counts. Data came from immunoSEQ multiplex PCR; TCRdb stores just in-frame clones and leaves some out. Clone size and V and J calls were adopted from that table, with D and trimming inferred from the DNA. The sample consists of about 370,000 clones, about 89% of them appearing once. The source of this sequence is a woman aged 25 to 45 with COVID-19, enrolled during active disease. The sample consisted of peripheral blood.

The CDR3 loop reads CASSQDTNTEAFF. CDR3 DNA sequence: TGTGCCAGCTCACAAGACACAAACACTGAAGCTTTCTTT. The chain carries TRBV18 and TRBJ1-1; D gene uncertain. Germline CDR1 is KGHSH and CDR2 is LQKENI. V gave up 4 bases and J gave up 2 bases, with 8 bases separating them. The CDR3 is 13 residues long.